The 24 T cell receptor beta chains presented below share a single source sample, sequenced in a study of shared clonotypes between healthy human individuals. Libraries were prepared by immunoSEQ multiplex PCR; TCRdb keeps only in-frame clonotypes and omits some of them. The sample consists of 2 million to 2.5 million clones, over 85% of them appearing once. Material for sequencing was naive CD4+ T cells from PBMCs. The subset here: CD45RA+ positively selected. The receptors shown here come from a man aged 18-30 years in good health. Some clones in this sample may be carry-over from other donors' samples.

The V call is TRBV6-5, the J call TRBJ2-5; D possibly matches TRBD1 or TRBD2 (6 bases each). With 5 bases removed from V and 4 bases from J, the gap between germline ends came to 17 bases. The CDR3 length is 15 residues. Germline CDR1 MNHEY, CDR2 SVGAGI. DNA for the CDR3: TGTGCCAGCAGTACCCGGGGGCCCGGGGGAGAGACCCAGTACTTC. Residues: CASSTRGPGGETQYF.

J is TRBJ2-1 and V is TRBV7-3; TRBD2 might be the D (5 bases). The germline CDR1 and CDR2 sequences are SGHTA and FQGTGA. The V end lost 5 bases, the J end lost 3 bases, and 14 bases lay between the germline ends. The CDR3 totals 15 residues. As DNA, the CDR3 is TGTGCCAGCAGCCTTAGCGCACCTCTCTACAATGAGCAGTTCTTC. Translating it yields CASSLSAPLYNEQFF.

This rearrangement joins TRBV7-6 to TRBJ2-2; 9 bases map to TRBD2. With 5 bases clipped from V and 3 bases from J, the junction kept 13 bases outside the gene matches. Looked up from germline, CDR1 is SGHVS and CDR2 is FNYEAQ. The CDR3 has 18 amino acids. The CDR3 sequence: CASSQTFGAGGDTGELFF. The DNA of the CDR3 is TGTGCCAGCAGCCAAACCTTTGGGGCGGGAGGGGACACCGGGGAGCTGTTTTTT.

V usage is TRBV27 and J usage is TRBJ2-7; 12 bases are a match to TRBD2. CDR3 length equals 16 residues. V trimming: 5 bases; J trimming: 1 base; junction bases outside the gene matches: 6. Germline values: CDR1 MNHEY, CDR2 SMNVEV (reference sequence). CDR3 loop: CASSRKGLAGSYEQYF. The DNA of the CDR3 is TGTGCCAGCAGTAGAAAAGGACTAGCGGGATCCTACGAGCAGTACTTC.

J is TRBJ2-7 and V is TRBV5-1, with a weak D call TRBD2 (6 bases). V dropped 5 bases and J dropped 7 bases, with 19 bases sitting between them. Germline CDR1 and CDR2: SGHRS and YFSETQ. This CDR3 comprises 14 residues. The CDR3 region has the DNA TGCGCCAGCAGGGGGCCGGCGGGGCCCGGGGAGCAGTACTTC. Translation: CASRGPAGPGEQYF.

The CDR3: CASSPGSGNEQFF. The CDR3 coding sequence is TGTGCCAGCAGCCCCGGATCGGGCAATGAGCAGTTCTTC. V usage is TRBV14 and J usage is TRBJ2-1; D is unresolved. Trimming shortened V by 4 bases and J by 6 bases, and 10 bases separated the two germline ends. The CDR3 has 13 residues. Germline-derived CDR1 and CDR2 are SGHDN and FVKESK.

The J gene is TRBJ2-1, the V gene TRBV5-6; D is possibly TRBD2 (6 bases). CDR1 SGHDT and CDR2 YYEEEE come from the germline V gene. The CDR3 is 15 amino acids. Trimming removed 4 bases at V and 5 bases at J, with 16 bases between. CDR3: CASSPEYQRDNEQFF. The CDR3 region has the DNA TGTGCCAGCAGCCCCGAGTATCAGCGGGACAATGAGCAGTTCTTC. The whole variable domain, remainder taken from reference TRBV5-6 and TRBJ2-1, is DAGVTQSPTHLIKTRGQQVTLRCSPKSGHDTVSWYQQALGQGPQFIFQYYEEEERQRGNFPDRFSGHQFPNYSSELNVNALLLGDSALYLCASSPEYQRDNEQFFGPGTRLTVL.

The rearrangement links TRBV7-2 to TRBJ2-7, with 7 bases lining up with TRBD2. The CDR3 is 15 residues long. Per germline, CDR1 SGHTA and CDR2 FQGNSA. The ends lost 5 bases at V and 2 bases at J; junction bases unmatched: 9. Here the CDR3 reads CASSPSGGRAYEQYF. The CDR3, as DNA: TGTGCCAGCAGCCCATCGGGTGGGAGGGCCTACGAGCAGTACTTC. Full variable domain (rest looked up from reference TRBV7-2 and TRBJ2-7): GAGVSQSPSNKVTEKGKDVELRCDPISGHTALYWYRQSLGQGLEFLIYFQGNSAPDKSGLPSDRFSAERTGGSVSTLTIQRTQQEDSAVYLCASSPSGGRAYEQYFGPGTRLTVT.

This chain links TRBV11-2 with TRBJ1-1, with 9 bases that match TRBD1. The junction had 5 bases not matched to a gene; V was cut back by 5 bases and J by 1 base. The CDR3 totals 15 residues. Germline V lookup: CDR1 SGHAT, CDR2 FQNNGV. CDR3 DNA sequence: TGTGCCAGCAGCGAAGGGACAGGGTGGAACACTGAAGCTTTCTTT. Its protein is CASSEGTGWNTEAFF.

The CDR3 loop reads CASTRGGAGAYEQYF. The CDR3 nucleotides are TGCGCCAGCACCCGGGGGGGAGCGGGAGCCTACGAGCAGTACTTC. V is TRBV5-1 and J is TRBJ2-7; 8 nucleotides align to TRBD2. Trimming at V came to 6 bases and at J to 2 bases, leaving 10 bases not matched to a gene. Germline values: CDR1 SGHRS, CDR2 YFSETQ. The CDR3 runs 15 residues.

The rearrangement links TRBV29-1 to TRBJ2-5; a possible D gene is TRBD2 (6 bases). The J call could be wrong; TRBJ2-7 is a better fit for the DNA end. The CDR3 is 13 amino acids. Germline values: CDR1 SQVTM, CDR2 ANQGSEA. Here the CDR3 reads CSVKRASSYEQYF. The CDR3 bases are TGCAGCGTTAAGCGGGCCAGCTCCTACGAGCAGTACTTC.

The chain employs TRBV28 and TRBJ1-2; D is perhaps TRBD1 (6 bases). The germline CDR1 and CDR2 sequences are MDHEN and SYDVKM. The CDR3 spans 12 residues. The V gene lost 6 bases and the J gene lost 5 bases, with 10 bases spanning the gap. The chain's CDR3 is CASRRDRYGYTF. CDR3 sequence (DNA): TGTGCCAGCAGACGCGACAGGTATGGCTACACCTTC.

The CDR3 loop is CASSFLAGRETQYF. CDR3 bases: TGTGCCAGCAGTTTTCTAGCGGGCAGAGAGACCCAGTACTTC. V is TRBV27 and J is TRBJ2-5, with 8 nucleotides matching TRBD2. The CDR3 length is 14 residues. CDR1 MNHEY and CDR2 SMNVEV come from the germline V gene (reference sequence). V lost 3 bases and J lost 4; bases outside the gene matches: 4.

This clone was recorded only once. This sequence joins TRBV18 and TRBJ2-3; D may be TRBD1 or TRBD2 (6 bases each). The CDR3 covers 15 residues. Germline loops: CDR1 KGHSH, CDR2 LQKENI. The germline V and J ends were trimmed by 2 bases and 11 bases, with 20 bases remaining between them. CDR3 in amino acids: CASSPGDGGVELQYF. CDR3 nucleotide sequence: TGTGCCAGCTCACCAGGGGACGGGGGCGTTGAATTGCAGTATTTT.

The rearrangement joins TRBV25-1 to TRBJ1-1; D unclear. CDR1 is MGHDK, CDR2 SYGVNS, per germline. The CDR3 has 14 residues. V lost 7 bases and J lost 0, with 12 bases in between. In DNA, the CDR3 is TGTGCCAGCATAGTATGGGAACTGAACACTGAAGCTTTCTTT. The encoded protein is CASIVWELNTEAFF.

The rearrangement links TRBV7-3 to TRBJ1-2; D perhaps matches TRBD1 (5 bases). Germline V CDR1 and CDR2: SGHTA, FQGTGA. The CDR3 contains 15 residues. Trimming took off 3 bases at V and 2 bases at J, with 13 bases between the two ends. DNA of the CDR3: TGTGCCAGCAGCTTTCGGGCAGGGACCAACTATGGCTACACCTTC. Translating it yields CASSFRAGTNYGYTF.

J is TRBJ2-1 and V is TRBV11-2; D is uncertain. CDR1 SGHAT and CDR2 FQNNGV come from the germline V gene. The V and J ends lost 5 bases and 6 bases respectively, with 8 bases between them. The CDR3 is 12 amino acids. The chain's CDR3 is CASSPTRNEQFF. In DNA form, the CDR3 reads TGTGCCAGCAGCCCGACCCGCAATGAGCAGTTCTTC.

The gene calls are TRBV6-6 and TRBJ2-2; 8 positions agree with TRBD1. Germline V gives CDR1 MNHNY, CDR2 SVGAGI (reference sequence). This CDR3 comprises 14 residues. Trimming at V came to 6 bases and at J to 3 bases, leaving 3 bases not matched to a gene. The CDR3 bases are TGTGCCAGCAGCCGACAGGGGCACACCGGGGAGCTGTTTTTT. This translates into CASSRQGHTGELFF.

The rearrangement uses TRBV28 and TRBJ2-5, with 10 bases matching TRBD2. V shed 6 bases, J shed 3 bases, and the junction held 7 bases outside the gene matches. There are 15 residues in the CDR3. CDR1 and CDR2 from the germline V gene are MDHEN and SYDVKM. This chain's CDR3 is CASRSSGLAEETQYF. For the CDR3, the DNA is TGTGCCAGCAGGTCCTCCGGACTAGCGGAAGAGACCCAGTACTTC.

This rearrangement joins TRBV5-1 to TRBJ2-3; either TRBD1 or TRBD2 may fit D (5 bases each). V was pared by 4 bases and J by 7 bases, with 10 bases between. Germline V lookup: CDR1 SGHRS, CDR2 YFSETQ. CDR3 length: 12 amino acids. CDR3 residues: CASSGDVNTQYF. The CDR3 region has the DNA TGCGCCAGCAGCGGGGACGTAAATACGCAGTATTTT.

The J gene is TRBJ1-5, the V gene TRBV4-3; D unresolved. Between the trimmed V and J ends, which lost 0 bases and 9 bases, there was a span of 12 bases. Germline CDR1 is LGHNA and CDR2 is YSLEER. The CDR3 has 14 amino acids. The CDR3 is CASSQDIGVPPQHF. In DNA form, the CDR3 reads TGCGCCAGCAGCCAAGATATTGGGGTACCGCCCCAGCATTTT.

J is TRBJ1-3 and V is TRBV19; D possibly corresponds to TRBD1 (6 bases). Germline V lookup: CDR1 LNHDA, CDR2 SQIVND (reference sequence). The CDR3 loop spans 18 amino acids. V shed 6 bases and J shed 1 base, with 22 bases lying between them. This CDR3 is CASRNRDTRFNSGNTIYF. CDR3 in DNA: TGTGCCAGTAGGAATCGGGACACACGATTTAATTCTGGAAACACCATATATTTT.

The V and J genes are TRBV11-3 and TRBJ2-7; 8 nucleotides match TRBD2. The CDR3 runs to 16 residues. With 5 bases clipped from V and 1 base from J, the junction kept 10 bases outside the gene matches. CDR1 and CDR2 (germline): SGHNT, YENEEA. The CDR3, as DNA: TGTGCCAGCAGCCCGGGGGGGGGTGAACTTTCCTACGAGCAGTACTTC. Translating it yields CASSPGGGELSYEQYF.

In regard to this clone: The same CDR3 is also encoded by other DNA sequences in this sample. The J gene is TRBJ2-3, the V gene TRBV7-2; TRBD2 is a possible D gene (7 bases). Germline lookup yields CDR1 SGHTA and CDR2 FQGNSA. V was shortened by 1 base and J by 5 bases, with 10 bases between the two germline ends. This CDR3 has 14 amino acids. CDR3 bases: TGTGCCAGCAGCTTAGTCGGGGGGCGAGATACGCAGTATTTT. Translating gives CASSLVGGRDTQYF. The full variable domain, with the rest looked up from reference TRBV7-2 and TRBJ2-3, is GAGVSQSPSNKVTEKGKDVELRCDPISGHTALYWYRQSLGQGLEFLIYFQGNSAPDKSGLPSDRFSAERTGGSVSTLTIQRTQQEDSAVYLCASSLVGGRDTQYFGPGTRLTVL.